The 21 T cell receptor beta chains below come from one sample, sequenced in a study of high-grade serous ovarian cancer treatment subgroups. The data were produced by immunoSEQ multiplex PCR, yet TCRdb's version contains in-frame clones alone and is incomplete. The table lists about 7,600 clones, 65% to 80% of them singletons. Tumor samples were taken before definitive surgery or chemotherapy. The sample was tumor tissue. These receptor sequences come from a human donor with high-grade serous ovarian cancer.

This clone was seen a single time. The V and J genes are TRBV7-2 and TRBJ1-1; no clear D gene. This CDR3 contains 14 residues. Germline assignment: CDR1 SGHTA and CDR2 FQGNSA. V gave up 3 bases and J gave up 9 bases, with 17 bases separating them. The DNA for the CDR3 is TGTGCCAGCAGCTTGGATTTGGGAGTGGTTAAAGCTTTCTTT. Protein: CASSLDLGVVKAFF.

This chain joins TRBV19 and TRBJ2-2; D not resolved. V was cut by 3 bases and J by 6 bases, with 5 bases left in between. From germline, CDR1 is LNHDA and CDR2 SQIVND (reference sequence). This CDR3 region has 12 residues. The CDR3 reads CASSIQAGELFF. DNA of the CDR3: TGTGCCAGTAGTATCCAGGCCGGGGAGCTGTTTTTT. Using reference TRBV19 and TRBJ2-2 for the parts outside the CDR3, the full variable domain is DGGITQSPKYLFRKEGQNVTLSCEQNLNHDAMYWYRQDPGQGLRLIYYSQIVNDFQKGDIAEGYSVSREKKESFPLTVTSAQKNPTAFYLCASSIQAGELFFGEGSRLTVL.

This clone appeared a single time. V is TRBV4-3 and J is TRBJ2-5, with 9 bases matching TRBD2. With V trimmed by 0 bases and J by 4 bases, 6 bases remained unmatched. The CDR3 is 16 residues long. Per germline, CDR1 LGHNA and CDR2 YSLEER. CDR3: CASSQERGGLVETQYF. The DNA for the CDR3 is TGCGCCAGCAGCCAAGAGCGGGGGGGCCTAGTAGAGACCCAGTACTTC.

The genes are TRBV7-2 and TRBJ2-2; the match to TRBD1 covers 7 bases. J lost 1 base, V lost 5 bases, and 1 base had no gene match. The CDR3 is made up of 14 amino acids. CDR1 is SGHTA and CDR2 is FQGNSA in the germline V gene. In DNA, the CDR3 is TGTGCCAGCAGCCGGGACAGGAACACCGGGGAGCTGTTTTTT. It specifies CASSRDRNTGELFF.

The chain links TRBV28 to TRBJ2-1; 7 nucleotides agree with TRBD1. Germline CDR1 and CDR2: MDHEN and SYDVKM. CDR3 size: 13 residues. Germline trimming cut 8 bases from V and 4 bases from J; bases unmatched to any gene: 5. This CDR3 reads CASSGTDYNEQFF. CDR3 bases: TGTGCCAGCTCAGGGACAGATTACAATGAGCAGTTCTTC.

This clone has just one count. The V gene is TRBV4-2, the J gene TRBJ2-1; no reliable D call. Trimming pared 5 bases from V and 4 bases from J, leaving 6 bases between. The germline V gene encodes CDR1 LGHNA and CDR2 YNFKEQ. This CDR3 region has 12 residues. The CDR3 loop is CASSFKYNEQFF. The CDR3, as DNA: TGTGCCAGCAGCTTTAAATACAATGAGCAGTTCTTC.

The rearrangement uses TRBV11-2 and TRBJ1-5; possible D gene TRBD1, 6 bases. The CDR3 length is 13 residues. The V end was cut by 5 bases, the J end by 3 bases, with 8 bases between. Germline V gene lookup returns CDR1 SGHAT and CDR2 FQNNGV. In nucleotides, the CDR3 is TGTGCCAGCAGCGGACAGACCAATCAGCCCCAGCATTTT. It specifies CASSGQTNQPQHF.

In this sample, this clone is large. The chain is built from TRBV18 and TRBJ2-7; 10 bases fit TRBD1. Trimming removed 5 bases from V and 5 bases from J; junction bases left unmatched: 9. The CDR3 consists of 15 residues. Looked up from germline, CDR1 is KGHSH and CDR2 is LQKENI. The CDR3 region is CASSKIGQGDHEQYF. CDR3 sequence (DNA): TGTGCCAGCTCAAAAATTGGACAGGGGGATCACGAGCAGTACTTC.

The chain couples TRBV7-2 to TRBJ2-5; perhaps TRBD1 as D (6 bases). Trimming left V 4 bases short and J 5 bases short, with 17 bases between. The germline V gene encodes CDR1 SGHTA and CDR2 FQGNSA. The CDR3 length is 15 residues. The CDR3 sequence: CASSSSTQGRETQYF. CDR3 nucleotides: TGTGCCAGCAGCTCTAGCACACAGGGTCGGGAGACCCAGTACTTC. Full variable domain (rest looked up from reference TRBV7-2 and TRBJ2-5): GAGVSQSPSNKVTEKGKDVELRCDPISGHTALYWYRQSLGQGLEFLIYFQGNSAPDKSGLPSDRFSAERTGGSVSTLTIQRTQQEDSAVYLCASSSSTQGRETQYFGPGTRLLVL.

The CDR3 DNA follows: TGTGCCAGTAGTAACCCCCTGGGGGGACGATCACTAGCCAAAAACATTCAGTACTTC. As protein: CASSNPLGGRSLAKNIQYF. The chain is built from TRBV19 and TRBJ2-4, with D possibly matching TRBD2 (6 bases). The ends were cut back, 4 bases at V and 0 bases at J, with 22 bases in the middle. CDR1 is LNHDA and CDR2 is SQIVND in the germline V gene (reference sequence). The CDR3 runs 19 residues.

A single count supports this clone. The gene calls are TRBV6-1 and TRBJ1-1; TRBD1 matches 8 bases. Looked up from germline, CDR1 is MNHNS and CDR2 is SASEGT. The CDR3 consists of 12 residues. Trimming at V came to 5 bases and at J to 7 bases, leaving 3 bases not matched to a gene. The CDR3, as DNA: TGTGCCAGCAGTCGGACAGGGATTGAAGCTTTCTTT. The encoded protein is CASSRTGIEAFF.

This clone showed up just a few times. This chain joins TRBV18 and TRBJ1-1; TRBD1 agrees at 7 bases. The CDR3 is made up of 15 amino acids. V lost 2 bases, J lost 1 base, and 4 bases stayed unmatched. The germline CDR1 and CDR2 sequences are KGHSH and LQKENI. CDR3 in amino acids: CASSPGQASNTEAFF. The DNA for the CDR3 is TGTGCCAGCTCACCAGGACAGGCCTCGAACACTGAAGCTTTCTTT.

The chain recombines TRBV9 with TRBJ2-2; 9 positions match TRBD1. J gave up 6 bases and V 0 bases, and 6 bases lay outside the gene matches. Germline loops: CDR1 SGDLS, CDR2 YYNGEE. The CDR3 has 16 amino acids. This CDR3 is CASSVGGQGNAGELFF. CDR3 DNA: TGTGCCAGCAGCGTAGGGGGACAGGGTAATGCCGGGGAGCTGTTTTTT.

The chain employs TRBV11-2 and TRBJ2-3; D perhaps matches TRBD1 (6 bases). The CDR3 consists of 16 residues. Germline V CDR1 and CDR2: SGHAT, FQNNGV. Trimming took 3 bases from V and 2 from J, leaving 15 bases between them. CDR3 region: CASSLTGGGNTDTQYF. DNA for the CDR3: TGTGCCAGCAGCTTGACAGGCGGAGGAAACACAGATACGCAGTATTTT.

J is TRBJ2-5 and V is TRBV10-3; a possible D gene is TRBD1 (6 bases). The germline gives CDR1 ENHRY, CDR2 SYGVKD. CDR3 size: 15 residues. V lost 4 bases, J lost 2 bases, and 14 bases lay in between. The CDR3: CAISAGTPTQETQYF. The CDR3 bases are TGTGCCATCAGTGCCGGGACACCTACTCAAGAGACCCAGTACTTC.

The V and J genes are TRBV2 and TRBJ2-5, with a weak D call TRBD2 (7 bases). CDR1 and CDR2 (germline): SNHLY, FYNNEI. Trimming shortened V by 9 bases and J by 0 bases, and 11 bases separated the two germline ends. CDR3 length: 13 residues. The CDR3: CARGGAYQETQYF. The CDR3 DNA reads TGTGCCAGGGGGGGGGCGTACCAAGAGACCCAGTACTTC. The full variable domain, with the rest looked up from reference TRBV2 and TRBJ2-5, is EPEVTQTPSHQVTQMGQEVILRCVPISNHLYFYWYRQILGQKVEFLVSFYNNEISEKSEIFDDQFSVERPDGSNFTLKIRSTKLEDSAMYFCARGGAYQETQYFGPGTRLLVL.

CDR3 DNA: TGTGCCAGCAGCGTAGGGGGGACCTCTCCTACCTACGAGCAGTACTTC. Protein sequence: CASSVGGTSPTYEQYF. This chain links TRBV9 with TRBJ2-7, with D perhaps TRBD1 or TRBD2 (5 bases each). The CDR3 contains 16 residues. With 0 bases removed from V and 2 bases from J, the gap between germline ends came to 15 bases. Germline V gives CDR1 SGDLS, CDR2 YYNGEE. Combining the CDR3 with reference TRBV9 and TRBJ2-7 gives the whole variable domain DSGVTQTPKHLITATGQRVTLRCSPRSGDLSVYWYQQSLDQGLQFLIQYYNGEERAKGNILERFSAQQFPDLHSELNLSSLELGDSALYFCASSVGGTSPTYEQYFGPGTRLTVT.

This sequence joins TRBV4-2 and TRBJ1-5; 10 bases align to TRBD1. Germline loops: CDR1 LGHNA, CDR2 YNFKEQ. CDR3 length equals 15 residues. V trimming: 0 bases; J trimming: 6 bases; junction bases outside the gene matches: 2. The CDR3, as DNA: TGTGCCAGCAGCCAAGATAGGACAGGGGGTCAGCCCCAGCATTTT. Translating it yields CASSQDRTGGQPQHF.

CDR3 sequence (DNA): TGTGCCAGTAGGATTAGCGGGAGGGCCCATACCGAGCAGTACTTC. Protein sequence: CASRISGRAHTEQYF. J is TRBJ2-7 and V is TRBV19, with TRBD2 identical over 11 bases. The CDR3 is 15 residues long. The J segment lost 6 bases and the V segment lost 6 bases, leaving 10 bases of the junction unmatched. The V gene's germline CDR1 is LNHDA and CDR2 SQIVND (reference sequence).

V is TRBV5-6 and J is TRBJ2-2; the D gene could be TRBD1 or TRBD2 (5 bases each). CDR3 length: 15 residues. V dropped 2 bases and J dropped 3 bases, with 11 bases sitting between them. Germline CDR1 and CDR2: SGHDT and YYEEEE. The CDR3 region is CASSFALGDTGELFF. CDR3 nucleotide sequence: TGTGCCAGCAGCTTTGCGTTGGGGGACACCGGGGAGCTGTTTTTT.

The table lists this clone with a few counts. The chain's CDR3 is CASTAGDATNEKLFF. The CDR3 bases are TGTGCCAGCACCGCCGGGGATGCAACTAATGAAAAACTGTTTTTT. The chain combines TRBV6-6 with TRBJ1-4, with unresolved D. Trimming shortened V by 7 bases and J by 0 bases, and 12 bases separated the two germline ends. Germline V gene sequence: CDR1 MNHNY, CDR2 SVGAGI (reference sequence). The CDR3 runs 15 residues.